This TCR beta chain was retrieved from a study of shared clonotypes between healthy human individuals. Findings of the study overall: Represented diversity (both genetic and exposure-history) was limited by the small number of donors. It was expected that sequencing depth would affect clonotype sharing among donors.

Clones were sequenced by immunoSEQ multiplex PCR, and TCRdb holds only the in-frame ones, with some missing. In the table there are hundreds of thousands of clones, approximately 77% of which are singletons. This CDR3 spans 13 amino acids. CDR1 and CDR2 (germline): GTSNPN, SVGIG (reference sequence). In its sample, this clone was seen once. What it binds is unknown. It differs at one base from a far larger clone, so likely a read error. V is TRBV30 and J is TRBJ2-3; D gene unclear. The sequencing sample was made of PBMCs. The TCR comes from a woman aged 40 to 50 in good health. Some clones in this sample may be carry-over from other donors' samples. The CDR3 region is CAWSGPRADTQCF. The CDR3 DNA reads TGTGCCTGGAGTGGGCCCCGGGCAGATACGCAGTGTTTT.